This T cell receptor beta chain appears in the sequencing data of a study of cytomegalovirus exposure and HLA in healthy donors. A remark on this clone: The antigen is undetermined.

Regarding the study as a whole: It was reported in a later analysis that an Asian-associated ancestry cluster showed fewer N-insertions than the approximately 700-donor mean. The study recorded 164 TCR beta chains that were cytomegalovirus-associated. V- and J-gene trimming in TCR beta was tied to a missense DCLRE1C variant by an analysis performed later.

V lost 1 base, J lost 5 bases, and 13 bases lay in between. The CDR3 contains 15 residues. CDR1 is SEHNR and CDR2 is FQNEAQ in the germline V gene (reference sequence). Amplification used 60 Vbeta primers and 13 Jbeta primers. Data came from immunoSEQ multiplex PCR; TCRdb stores just in-frame clones and leaves some out. The sample consists of 110,000 to 150,000 clones, about three quarters of them appearing once. While unrecorded immune exposures were likely, the donors were nominally healthy when sampled. The rearrangement joins TRBV7-9 to TRBJ2-3; D perhaps matches TRBD2 (5 bases). The TCR sequence derives from a male donor in good health and CMV-seronegative. The sequenced sample consisted of PBMCs. The CDR3 reads CASSLGPDRGDTQYF. The CDR3 bases are TGTGCCAGCAGCTTAGGTCCGGACCGGGGAGATACGCAGTATTTT.